These 26 T cell receptor beta chains originate from one sample sequenced in a study of cytomegalovirus exposure and HLA in healthy donors. PCR primers comprised 60 Vbeta and 13 Jbeta primers. Assay used: immunoSEQ multiplex PCR; TCRdb lists only in-frame clones, some missing. The data show more than 95,000 clones, less than 85% seen once. Sequencing was performed on PBMCs. Source of these receptors: a woman between 18 and 30 years old in good health and CMV-seropositive.

This clone appeared a few times. V and J are TRBV6-6 and TRBJ2-5, with 12 bases that match TRBD2. Losses at the gene ends were 5 bases for V and 5 bases for J; bases not matched to a gene: 6. CDR1 MNHNY and CDR2 SVGAGI come from the germline V gene (reference sequence). The CDR3 covers 15 residues. The CDR3 here is CASSAGTSGWETQYF. The CDR3 nucleotides read TGTGCCAGCAGTGCCGGGACTAGCGGGTGGGAGACCCAGTACTTC.

V and J are TRBV18 and TRBJ2-7; TRBD1 matches at 7 bases. From germline, CDR1 is KGHSH and CDR2 LQKENI. V was clipped by 6 bases and J by 2 bases; unmatched bases: 4. CDR3 length: 13 residues. CDR3: CASSAQGAYEQYF. The CDR3 DNA is TGTGCCAGCTCCGCTCAGGGGGCCTACGAGCAGTACTTC. The full variable domain, with the rest looked up from reference TRBV18 and TRBJ2-7, is NAGVMQNPRHLVRRRGQEARLRCSPMKGHSHVYWYRQLPEEGLKFMVYLQKENIIDESGMPKERFSAEFPKEGPSILRIQQVVRGDSAAYFCASSAQGAYEQYFGPGTRLTVT.

The V call is TRBV2, the J call TRBJ2-7; D perhaps matches TRBD1 (5 bases). There are 12 residues in the CDR3. V lost 1 base, J lost 12 bases, and 13 bases lay in between. Germline V lookup: CDR1 SNHLY, CDR2 FYNNEI. The DNA of the CDR3 is TGTGCCAGCAGTGAAGTCTCCGCAGGGTGGTACTTC. The encoded protein is CASSEVSAGWYF.

The rearrangement uses TRBV6-6 and TRBJ1-5; the match to TRBD1 covers 8 bases. Germline V gene data show CDR1 as MNHNY and CDR2 as SVGAGI (reference sequence). The CDR3 extends over 12 amino acids. After removal of 8 bases from V and 6 bases from J, the junction contained 3 bases not matched to a gene. The CDR3 here is CASDQGAQPQHF. CDR3 sequence (DNA): TGTGCCAGCGACCAGGGGGCTCAGCCCCAGCATTTT.

Here the CDR3 DNA reads TGTGCCAGCAGCCTGAGTTCAGGCTCCTACGAGCAGTACTTC. Its protein is CASSLSSGSYEQYF. The rearrangement joins TRBV5-6 to TRBJ2-7; no reliable D call. The germline V gene has CDR1 SGHDT and CDR2 YYEEEE. The V end lost 4 bases, the J end lost 0 bases, and 11 bases lay between the germline ends. This CDR3 has 14 residues. The variable domain in full, completed from reference TRBV5-6 and TRBJ2-7, reads DAGVTQSPTHLIKTRGQQVTLRCSPKSGHDTVSWYQQALGQGPQFIFQYYEEEERQRGNFPDRFSGHQFPNYSSELNVNALLLGDSALYLCASSLSSGSYEQYFGPGTRLTVT.

This clone was counted once. The CDR3 DNA reads TGTGCCAGCAGCTTAGGTTCACTAGCGGGATACAATGAGCAGTTCTTC. Amino acids: CASSLGSLAGYNEQFF. The rearrangement joins TRBV7-2 to TRBJ2-1, with 10 bases that match TRBD2. Germline-derived CDR1 and CDR2 are SGHTA and FQGNSA. CDR3 length equals 16 residues. The trim removed 1 base at V and 4 bases at J, leaving 4 bases unmatched.

In this sample, this clone turned up a few times. The chain joins TRBV5-1 to TRBJ2-1; 10 bases map to TRBD2. CDR3 length: 18 amino acids. Germline-derived CDR1 and CDR2 are SGHRS and YFSETQ. Unmatched junction bases numbered 8, after V lost 1 base and J lost 1 base. The CDR3 sequence is CASSLRASGSASYNEQFF. The DNA for the CDR3 is TGCGCCAGCAGCTTGAGGGCTAGCGGGAGTGCATCCTACAATGAGCAGTTCTTC.

The chain links TRBV7-9 to TRBJ1-1, with D perhaps matching TRBD1 (6 bases). CDR1 and CDR2 (germline): SEHNR, FQNEAQ (reference sequence). The CDR3 runs 14 residues. Trimming cost V 4 bases and J 1 base, with 10 bases left between them. As DNA, the CDR3 is TGTGCCAGCAGCTCCCAGGGGCAGAACACTGAAGCTTTCTTT. Translating it yields CASSSQGQNTEAFF.

The table lists this clone with a few counts. The chain is built from TRBV10-2 and TRBJ1-5, with D tentatively TRBD1 (5 bases). The V gene lost 5 bases and the J gene lost 4 bases, with 12 bases spanning the gap. The length of the CDR3 is 14 residues. The V gene's germline CDR1 is WSHSY and CDR2 SAAADI. The CDR3 DNA follows: TGCGCCAGCAGTTCAGGAGGGGTGAATCAGCCCCAGCATTTT. It specifies CASSSGGVNQPQHF.

The chain recombines TRBV19 with TRBJ2-7, with 9 nucleotides matching TRBD2. This CDR3 has 15 residues. Germline CDR1 reads LNHDA; CDR2 reads SQIVND (reference sequence). J gave up 2 bases and V 2 bases, and 4 bases lay outside the gene matches. CDR3 nucleotides: TGTGCCAGTAGTATAACTAGCGGGCGAGCCTACGAGCAGTACTTC. Protein sequence: CASSITSGRAYEQYF.

The chain employs TRBV5-4 and TRBJ2-2; 9 bases map to TRBD2. CDR1 and CDR2 from the germline V gene are SGHNT and YYREEE (reference sequence). The junction had 3 bases not matched to a gene; V was cut back by 5 bases and J by 4 bases. The CDR3 consists of 14 residues. Here the CDR3 reads CASRREGLTGELFF. The CDR3 DNA reads TGTGCCAGCAGGCGGGAGGGCCTCACCGGGGAGCTGTTTTTT.

The J gene is TRBJ2-3, the V gene TRBV15; D unclear. V was clipped by 5 bases and J by 6 bases, with 15 bases between them. CDR1 is LNHNV and CDR2 is YYDKDF in the germline V gene (reference sequence). The CDR3 consists of 14 residues. CDR3 protein: CATSPRVNPDTQYF. CDR3 DNA: TGTGCCACCAGCCCCCGGGTGAATCCTGATACGCAGTATTTT.

V gene TRBV27 combines with J gene TRBJ2-1; the D gene is possibly TRBD2 (6 bases). This CDR3 comprises 13 residues. Germline V CDR1 and CDR2: MNHEY, SMNVEV (reference sequence). The V and J ends lost 5 bases and 4 bases respectively, with 9 bases between them. The CDR3 nucleotides are TGTGCCAGCAGTCTAGGACTATACAATGAGCAGTTCTTC. Translated: CASSLGLYNEQFF.

The chain joins TRBV28 to TRBJ2-3; 8 bases are a match to TRBD2. Germline V gene lookup returns CDR1 MDHEN and CDR2 SYDVKM. The CDR3 runs 16 residues. The trim removed 10 bases at V and 1 base at J, leaving 13 bases unmatched. CDR3 DNA sequence: TGTGCCACCGGGGGACATGCGGGAGGAGGCACAGATACGCAGTATTTT. Its translation is CATGGHAGGGTDTQYF.

This clone was counted only a few times. The chain couples TRBV6-6 to TRBJ1-3; D call uncertain. In germline, CDR1 is MNHNY, CDR2 SVGAGI (reference sequence). V lost 0 bases and J 0 bases, leaving 6 bases between the germline ends. CDR3 length equals 15 residues. This CDR3 reads CASSYSQISGNTIYF. The DNA of the CDR3 is TGTGCCAGCAGTTACTCCCAGATCTCTGGAAACACCATATATTTT.

This sequence joins TRBV30 and TRBJ1-1; weak D call: TRBD1 (6 bases). Trimming shortened V by 5 bases and J by 0 bases, and 10 bases separated the two germline ends. The CDR3 is 13 amino acids. Germline CDR1 reads GTSNPN; CDR2 reads SVGIG (reference sequence). The DNA of the CDR3 is TGTGCCTGGGGCAGGGGACTGAACACTGAAGCTTTCTTT. It is translated as CAWGRGLNTEAFF.

The CDR3 reads CASSLGGQNTGELFF. CDR3 nucleotide sequence: TGCGCCAGCAGCTTGGGGGGACAGAACACCGGGGAGCTGTTTTTT. J is TRBJ2-2 and V is TRBV5-1; weak D call: TRBD1 (6 bases). Germline CDR1 is SGHRS and CDR2 is YFSETQ. CDR3 length: 15 residues. Trimming took 0 bases from V and 1 from J, leaving 7 bases between them.

The rearrangement links TRBV30 to TRBJ1-4, with 7 bases matching TRBD1. Per germline, CDR1 GTSNPN and CDR2 SVGIG (reference sequence). With 2 bases clipped from V and 9 bases from J, the junction kept 9 bases outside the gene matches. CDR3 length: 14 residues. The CDR3 reads CAWSPQGTAQKLFF. CDR3 DNA sequence: TGTGCCTGGAGTCCACAGGGGACAGCACAAAAACTGTTTTTT.

V is TRBV6-6 and J is TRBJ1-1, with D unclear. The length of the CDR3 is 13 residues. The germline V gene has CDR1 MNHNY and CDR2 SVGAGI (reference sequence). The germline V and J ends were trimmed by 2 bases and 2 bases, with 6 bases remaining between them. CDR3: CASSYGTNTEAFF. CDR3 DNA: TGTGCCAGCAGTTACGGCACAAACACTGAAGCTTTCTTT.

This clone was recorded only once. The rearrangement joins TRBV7-8 to TRBJ1-2; D gene ambiguous. Germline assignment: CDR1 SGHVS and CDR2 FQNEAQ. This CDR3 comprises 12 residues. V gave up 5 bases and J gave up 5 bases, with 9 bases separating them. CDR3 coding DNA: TGTGCCAGCAGCCCCGACTCTTATGGCTACACCTTC. As protein: CASSPDSYGYTF.

The chain employs TRBV7-3 and TRBJ2-2; 9 bases fit TRBD2. Germline V gene data show CDR1 as SGHTA and CDR2 as FQGTGA. The CDR3 runs to 15 residues. J lost 2 bases, V lost 5 bases, and 3 bases had no gene match. Written as DNA, the CDR3 is TGTGCCAGCAGCCCGGGACTAGCAAACACCGGGGAGCTGTTTTTT. This codes for CASSPGLANTGELFF.

The chain links TRBV29-1 to TRBJ2-7; D uncertain. The CDR3 spans 13 residues. Trimming left V 5 bases short and J 1 base short, with 12 bases between. Germline-derived CDR1 and CDR2 are SQVTM and ANQGSEA. CDR3 loop: CSVWAVSSYEQYF. DNA for the CDR3: TGCAGCGTTTGGGCCGTAAGTTCCTACGAGCAGTACTTC.

This clone occurred a few times. The rearrangement joins TRBV7-8 to TRBJ2-1; D call uncertain. The germline gives CDR1 SGHVS, CDR2 FQNEAQ. Trimming removed 4 bases from V and 7 bases from J, with 8 bases in between. The CDR3 sequence is 12 residues long. The CDR3 region is CASSYHSNEQFF. The DNA of the CDR3 is TGTGCCAGCAGCTACCACTCGAATGAGCAGTTCTTC.

The V gene is TRBV27, the J gene TRBJ1-6; 9 nucleotides align to TRBD1. The CDR3 covers 15 residues. CDR1 is MNHEY, CDR2 SMNVEV, per germline (reference sequence). V lost 5 bases, J lost 7 bases, and 6 bases stayed unmatched. The CDR3 region has the DNA TGTGCCAGCAGTCGAGGAGACAGGGGGAATTCACCCCTCCACTTT. Amino acids: CASSRGDRGNSPLHF.

A remark on this clone: Other DNA sequences within the sample encode an identical CDR3. The chain recombines TRBV28 with TRBJ2-7; D remains ambiguous. Germline CDR1 MDHEN, CDR2 SYDVKM. Trimming cost V 3 bases and J 2 bases, with 8 bases left between them. The CDR3 has 13 residues. The CDR3 is CASSLHSTYEQYF. CDR3 sequence (DNA): TGTGCCAGCAGTTTGCACAGTACCTACGAGCAGTACTTC.

This clone was found a few times. This sequence joins TRBV2 and TRBJ2-7; 15 nucleotides align to TRBD2. This CDR3 has 15 residues. Germline loops: CDR1 SNHLY, CDR2 FYNNEI. V shed 7 bases, J shed 9 bases, and the junction held 10 bases outside the gene matches. The CDR3 is CASKPGLAGGFGQYF. Here the CDR3 DNA reads TGTGCCAGCAAGCCGGGACTAGCGGGAGGTTTCGGGCAGTACTTC. The whole variable domain, filled in from reference TRBV2 and TRBJ2-7, reads EPEVTQTPSHQVTQMGQEVILRCVPISNHLYFYWYRQILGQKVEFLVSFYNNEISEKSEIFDDQFSVERPDGSNFTLKIRSTKLEDSAMYFCASKPGLAGGFGQYFGPGTRLTVT.